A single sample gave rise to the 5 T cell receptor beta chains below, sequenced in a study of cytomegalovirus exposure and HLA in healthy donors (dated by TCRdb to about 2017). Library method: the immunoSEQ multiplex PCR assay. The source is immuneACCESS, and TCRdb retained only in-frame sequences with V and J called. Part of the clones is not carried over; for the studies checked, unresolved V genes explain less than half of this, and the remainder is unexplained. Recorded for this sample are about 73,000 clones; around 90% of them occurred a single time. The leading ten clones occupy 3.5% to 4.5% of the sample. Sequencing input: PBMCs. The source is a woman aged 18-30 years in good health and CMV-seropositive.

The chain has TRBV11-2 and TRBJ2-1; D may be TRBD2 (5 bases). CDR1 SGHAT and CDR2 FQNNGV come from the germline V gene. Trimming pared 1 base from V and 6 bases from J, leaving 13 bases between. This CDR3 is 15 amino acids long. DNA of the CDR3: TGTGCCAGCAGCTTAGCCGGGGTCTATGGCAATGAGCAGTTCTTC. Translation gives CASSLAGVYGNEQFF. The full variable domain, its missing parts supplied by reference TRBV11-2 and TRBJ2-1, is EAGVAQSPRYKIIEKRQSVAFWCNPISGHATLYWYQQILGQGPKLLIQFQNNGVVDDSQLPKDRFSAERLKGVDSTLKIQPAKLEDSAVYLCASSLAGVYGNEQFFGPGTRLTVL.

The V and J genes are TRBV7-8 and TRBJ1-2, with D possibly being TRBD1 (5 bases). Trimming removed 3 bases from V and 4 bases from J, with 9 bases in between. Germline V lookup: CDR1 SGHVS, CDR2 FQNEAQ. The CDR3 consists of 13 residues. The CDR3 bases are TGTGCCAGCAGCTTTGGCAGGGTCTATGGCTACACCTTC. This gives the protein CASSFGRVYGYTF.

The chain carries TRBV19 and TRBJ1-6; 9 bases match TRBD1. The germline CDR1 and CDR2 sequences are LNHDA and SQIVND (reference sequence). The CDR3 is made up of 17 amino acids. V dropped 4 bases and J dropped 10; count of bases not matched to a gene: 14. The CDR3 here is CASSRPPSTGGKSPLHF. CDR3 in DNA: TGTGCCAGTAGTAGACCACCGTCGACAGGGGGGAAATCACCCCTCCACTTT.

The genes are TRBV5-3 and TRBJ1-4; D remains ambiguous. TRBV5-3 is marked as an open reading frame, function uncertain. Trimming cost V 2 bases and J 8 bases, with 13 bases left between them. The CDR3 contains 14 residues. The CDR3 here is CARSLRRFGEKLFF. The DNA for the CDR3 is TGTGCCAGAAGCTTACGCAGGTTTGGAGAAAAACTGTTTTTT.

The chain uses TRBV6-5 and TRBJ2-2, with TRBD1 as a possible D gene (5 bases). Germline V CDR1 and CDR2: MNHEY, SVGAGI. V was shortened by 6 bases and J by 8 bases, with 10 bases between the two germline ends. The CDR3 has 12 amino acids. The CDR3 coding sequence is TGTGCCAGCAGGGCCTCAGGGGGGGAGCTGTTTTTT. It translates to CASRASGGELFF.